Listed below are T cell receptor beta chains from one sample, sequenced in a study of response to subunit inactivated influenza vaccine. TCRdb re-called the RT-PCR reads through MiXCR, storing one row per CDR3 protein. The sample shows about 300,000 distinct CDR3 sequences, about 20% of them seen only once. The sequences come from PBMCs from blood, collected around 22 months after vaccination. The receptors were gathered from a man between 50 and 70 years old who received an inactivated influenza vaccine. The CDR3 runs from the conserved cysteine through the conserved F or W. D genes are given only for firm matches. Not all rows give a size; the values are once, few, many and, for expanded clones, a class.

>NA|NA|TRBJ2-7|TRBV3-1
TGTGCCAGCAGGGAGGGGAACGAGCAGTACTTC
CASREGNEQYF
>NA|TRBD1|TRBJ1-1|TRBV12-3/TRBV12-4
TGTGCCAGCAGTCCGGCGGACAGGAGGAACACTGAAGCTTTCTTT
CASSPADRRNTEAFF
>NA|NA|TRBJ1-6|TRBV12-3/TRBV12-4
TGTGCCAGCAGGCGAGAAGGCTCCTATAATTCACCCCTCCACTTT
CASRREGSYNSPLHF
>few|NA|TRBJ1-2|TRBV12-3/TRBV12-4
TGTGCCAGCAGTTTCGGGGTCTCCGAGAATGGCTACACCTTC
CASSFGVSENGYTF
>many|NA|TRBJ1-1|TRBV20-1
TGCAGTGCTAGGTCGCGTATGGGCAGCCTGAACACTGAAGCTTTCTTT
CSARSRMGSLNTEAFF
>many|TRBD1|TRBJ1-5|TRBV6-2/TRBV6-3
TGTGCCAGCAGCATTGCCTCGGGACAGGGCCATCAGCCCCAGCATTTT
CASSIASGQGHQPQHF
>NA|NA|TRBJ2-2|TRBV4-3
TGCGCCAGCAGCCAAGAGCAGGGGCCCGGGGAGCTGTTTTTT
CASSQEQGPGELFF
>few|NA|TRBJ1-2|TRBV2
TGTGCCAGCAGTGGGGATTTGGATGGCTACACCTTC
CASSGDLDGYTF
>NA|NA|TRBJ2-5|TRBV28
TGTGCCAGCACCCCCCCAGGGACAGAGACCCAGTACTTC
CASTPPGTETQYF
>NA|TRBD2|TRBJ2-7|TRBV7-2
TGTGCCAGCAGCTTAGGCGGGAGCCTCGAGCAGTACTTC
CASSLGGSLEQYF
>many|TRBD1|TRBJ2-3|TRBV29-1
TGCAGCGTTGAAGATCAGGGGGCAGATACGCAGTATTTT
CSVEDQGADTQYF
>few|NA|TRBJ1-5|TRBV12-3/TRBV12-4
TGTGCCAGCAGTTTATATGGTATGGGTCTCCTTTCAATGCAGCCCCAGCATTTT
CASSLYGMGLLSMQPQHF
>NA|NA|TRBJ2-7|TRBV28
TGTGCCAGCCTAGGTAAACCGGACTACGAGCAGTACTTC
CASLGKPDYEQYF
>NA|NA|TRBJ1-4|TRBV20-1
TGCAGTGCTCCAGGACCTAATGAAAAACTGTTTTTT
CSAPGPNEKLFF
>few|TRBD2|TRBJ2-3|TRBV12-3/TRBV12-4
TGTGCCAGCAGTTTGGCGGGGGGCGCGGATACGCAGTATTTT
CASSLAGGADTQYF
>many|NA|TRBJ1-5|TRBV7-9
TGTGCCAGCAGCGAGATGGGACACAGCAATCAGCCCCAGCATTTT
CASSEMGHSNQPQHF
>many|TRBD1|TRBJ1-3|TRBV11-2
TGTGCCAGCAAGACAGGGAGCTCCTCTGGAAACACCATATATTTT
CASKTGSSSGNTIYF
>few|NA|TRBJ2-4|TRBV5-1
TGCGCCAGCAGCAAGACCCCGGTGACTGCCAAAAACATTCAGTACTTC
CASSKTPVTAKNIQYF
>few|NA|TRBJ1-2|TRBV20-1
TGCAGTGCTCCTCCGGGACAAGGTCCTGGCTACACCTTC
CSAPPGQGPGYTF
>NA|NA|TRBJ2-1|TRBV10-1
TGCGCCAGCAAAACTCCCTTGAGCTCCTACAATGAGCAGTTCTTC
CASKTPLSSYNEQFF
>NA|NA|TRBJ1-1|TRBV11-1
TGTGCCAGCAGCTTTGGGACGTCTCATCTCACTGAAGCTTTCTTT
CASSFGTSHLTEAFF
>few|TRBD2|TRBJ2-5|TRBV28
TGTGCCAGCAGTTTAATCGGGACTAGCAGACAAGAGACCCAGTACTTC
CASSLIGTSRQETQYF
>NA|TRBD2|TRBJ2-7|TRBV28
TGTGCCAGCAGTTTGCTTACTAGCGGGGGGGCAGAGCAGTACTTC
CASSLLTSGGAEQYF
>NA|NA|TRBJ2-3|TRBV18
TGTGCCAGCTCACCTGAGGTGAGGGAGTCGGGCACAGATACGCAGTATTTT
CASSPEVRESGTDTQYF
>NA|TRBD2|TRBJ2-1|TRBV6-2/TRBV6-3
TGTGCCAGCAGTTATAGCCGGACTAGCGGACCGAGCTCCTACAATGAGCAGTTCTTC
CASSYSRTSGPSSYNEQFF
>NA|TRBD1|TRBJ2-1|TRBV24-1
TGTGCCACCAGTGAAACCGGGACAGGGACCTACAATGAGCAGTTCTTC
CATSETGTGTYNEQFF
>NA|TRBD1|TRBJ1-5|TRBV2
TGTGCCAGCAGGGGAGAGACAGGGATCGGTCAGCCCCAGCATTTT
CASRGETGIGQPQHF
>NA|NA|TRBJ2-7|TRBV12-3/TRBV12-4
TGTGCCAGCAGTTTCGTAGGCGGAGAGCAGTACTTC
CASSFVGGEQYF
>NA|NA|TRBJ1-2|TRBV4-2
TGTGCCAGCAGCCAAGGCAGGAACGACTATGGCTACACCTTC
CASSQGRNDYGYTF
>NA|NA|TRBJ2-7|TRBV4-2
TGTGCCAGCAGCCAAGATTTGTCAGACCCAATCTACGAGCAGTACTTC
CASSQDLSDPIYEQYF
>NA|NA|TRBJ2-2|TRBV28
TGTGCCAGCATATCGGGGCAGTCCACCGGGGAGCTGTTTTTT
CASISGQSTGELFF
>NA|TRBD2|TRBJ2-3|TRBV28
TGTGCCAGCAGTTTACTAGCGGGAGGGTGGGATACGCAGTATTTT
CASSLLAGGWDTQYF
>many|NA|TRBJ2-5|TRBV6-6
TGTGCCACCCGTAGTTTGGCCCAAGAGACCCAGTACTTC
CATRSLAQETQYF
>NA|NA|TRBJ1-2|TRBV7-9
TGTGCCAGCAGCTTAGTGAGGGCAGGGAGCGATGGCTACACCTTC
CASSLVRAGSDGYTF
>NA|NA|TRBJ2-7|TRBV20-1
TGCAGTGCTAGCACCGTGGGGGGTTCGGAGCAGTACTTC
CSASTVGGSEQYF
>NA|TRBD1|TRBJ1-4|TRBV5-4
TGTGCCAGCAGCCTTGGACAGGGGGCGTATAATGAAAAACTGTTTTTT
CASSLGQGAYNEKLFF
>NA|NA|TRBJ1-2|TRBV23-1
TGCGCCAGCAGTCTATACAGGGACCATGGCTACACCTTC
CASSLYRDHGYTF
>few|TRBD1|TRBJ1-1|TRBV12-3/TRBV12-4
TGTGCCAGCAGGAGGGGGACAGAGAACACTGAAGCTTTCTTT
CASRRGTENTEAFF
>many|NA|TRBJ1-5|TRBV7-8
TGTGCCAGCAGCGCGGACGGGTTCTACTGGCCCCAGCATTTT
CASSADGFYWPQHF
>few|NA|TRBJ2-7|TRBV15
TGTGCCACCAGCAGGGATGCGAGCTCCTACGAGCAGTACTTC
CATSRDASSYEQYF
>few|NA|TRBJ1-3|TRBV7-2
TGTGCCAGCAGCAAGGAAATCGGCTCTGGAAACACCATATATTTT
CASSKEIGSGNTIYF
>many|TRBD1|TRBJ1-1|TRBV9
TGTGCCAGCAGCCCAACCGGGACAGAGGACACTGAAGCTTTCTTT
CASSPTGTEDTEAFF
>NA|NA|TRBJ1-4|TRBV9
TGTGCCAGCAGCGGTGGAGAGGGCGGAGTGACTAATGAAAAACTGTTTTTT
CASSGGEGGVTNEKLFF
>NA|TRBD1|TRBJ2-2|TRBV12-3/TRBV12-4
TGTGCCAGCAGACAGACAGGGGGACCCGCCGGGGAGCTGTTTTTT
CASRQTGGPAGELFF
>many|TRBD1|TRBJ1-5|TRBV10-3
TGTGCCATCAGTGTGCAGGGGGACCAGCCCCAGCATTTT
CAISVQGDQPQHF
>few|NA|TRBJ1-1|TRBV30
TGTGCCTGGAGTGGAGAGGCCAGGGTGAACACTGAAGCTTTCTTT
CAWSGEARVNTEAFF
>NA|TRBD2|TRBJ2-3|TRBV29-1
TGCAGCGTTCGACTAGCGGGGCGACCAGATACGCAGTATTTT
CSVRLAGRPDTQYF
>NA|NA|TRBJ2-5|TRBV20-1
TGCAGTGCTTCGTCCCATAAGGGAGAGACCCAGTACTTC
CSASSHKGETQYF
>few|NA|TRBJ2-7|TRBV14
TGTGCCAGCAGCCAAGTTAGACTTGACCCTATAAACGAGCAGTACTTC
CASSQVRLDPINEQYF
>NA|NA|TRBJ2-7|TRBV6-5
TGTGCCAGCAGTTACTCTCAGGCCTACGAGCAGTACTTC
CASSYSQAYEQYF
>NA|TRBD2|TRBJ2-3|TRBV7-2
TGTGCCAGCAGCATGGGACTAGCGACAGATACGCAGTATTTT
CASSMGLATDTQYF
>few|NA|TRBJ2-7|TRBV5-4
TGTGCCAGCAGTCGGACTCTCGCCTACGAGCAGTACTTC
CASSRTLAYEQYF